Listed here are 6 T cell receptor beta chains from one sample, sequenced in a study of patients with pleural tuberculosis. Via MiXCR, TCRdb re-called the reads, giving one row per CDR3 protein. The sample shows 29,000 or so distinct CDR3 sequences, 15% to 20% of them seen only once. Sequenced input: peripheral blood. The receptors derive from a human donor with pleural tuberculosis.

This clonotype occurred many times. The chain employs TRBV11-2 and TRBJ2-3; TRBD1 matches 8 bases. CDR3 size: 12 residues. The germline V gene encodes CDR1 SGHAT and CDR2 FQNNGV. J lost 9 bases, V lost 6 bases, and 5 bases had no gene match. The CDR3 sequence: CASSFDRGTQYF. CDR3 coding DNA: TGTGCCAGCAGTTTTGACAGGGGAACGCAGTATTTT. Full variable domain (remainder filled in from reference TRBV11-2 and TRBJ2-3): EAGVAQSPRYKIIEKRQSVAFWCNPISGHATLYWYQQILGQGPKLLIQFQNNGVVDDSQLPKDRFSAERLKGVDSTLKIQPAKLEDSAVYLCASSFDRGTQYFGPGTRLTVL.

Worth noting for this clonotype: This may come from a read error, since a much larger clone is one base off. CDR3 sequence reads: CASSQDLGFTQCF. CDR3 bases: TGCGCCAGCAGCCAAGATCTAGGATTTACGCAGTGTTTT. The chain couples TRBV7-2 to TRBJ2-3; D gene uncertain. Germline CDR1 reads SGHTA; CDR2 reads FQGNSA. CDR3 length equals 13 residues.

This clonotype has a count of ten or more. V gene TRBV7-9 combines with J gene TRBJ2-1, with a possible D match to TRBD1 (5 bases). The V gene's germline CDR1 is SEHNR and CDR2 FQNEAQ (reference sequence). V lost 8 bases to trimming and J lost 5 bases, with 13 bases between them. This CDR3 is built from 13 residues. Here the CDR3 reads CASRPVTDNEQFF. The CDR3 DNA reads as TGTGCCAGCCGCCCGGTGACAGACAATGAGCAGTTCTTC.

This clonotype occurred many times. J is TRBJ2-1 and V is TRBV6-2 or TRBV6-3; the match to TRBD2 covers 7 bases. CDR1 is MNHEY and CDR2 is SVGEGT in the germline V gene. J gave up 5 bases and V 5 bases, and 12 bases lay outside the gene matches. CDR3 size: 16 residues. CDR3 amino acids: CASSPPWIAGHNEQFF. CDR3 nucleotide sequence: TGTGCCAGCAGTCCTCCGTGGATAGCGGGCCACAATGAGCAGTTCTTC.

The sample holds many counts of this clonotype. V usage is TRBV2 and J usage is TRBJ2-2; D gene ambiguous. Germline-derived CDR1 and CDR2 are SNHLY and FYNNEI. The germline V and J ends were trimmed by 0 bases and 1 base, with 12 bases remaining between them. The CDR3 extends over 17 amino acids. The CDR3 DNA reads as TGTGCCAGCAGTGAAGCGCGTCCTACAGAGAACACCGGGGAGCTGTTTTTT. It is translated as CASSEARPTENTGELFF.

This clonotype was observed many times. The chain joins TRBV5-6 to TRBJ1-1, with TRBD1 as a possible D gene (5 bases). V lost 3 bases to trimming and J lost 1 base, with 7 bases between them. This CDR3 region has 13 residues. The germline gives CDR1 SGHDT, CDR2 YYEEEE. The CDR3, as DNA: TGTGCCAGCAGCTGGGACGGGAACACTGAAGCTTTCTTT. This gives the protein CASSWDGNTEAFF.